Described below is a single TCR beta chain sequence and its context. This entry belongs to a study of T cells in Graves' hyperthyroidism and ophthalmopathy. Study overall: Specimen type is peripheral blood, collected at initial diagnosis prior to any treatment.

RNA transcripts gave rise to amplified TCR beta CDR3 regions. The HTBI primer set served for first-round RT-PCR of the TCR CDR3. TCRdb re-derived calls from the multiplex PCR reads in MiXCR, one entry per CDR3 protein. Of about 350,000 distinct CDR3 sequences in the sample, around 15% were seen once. The CDR3 is 12 amino acids. CDR1 is SGHDT, CDR2 YYEEEE, per germline. V was cut by 2 bases and J by 9 bases, with 10 bases left in between. Source material for PBMCs was around 10 ml fresh peripheral blood. The chain combines TRBV5-6 with TRBJ2-3; TRBD2 is a possible D gene (6 bases). This TCR was recovered from a woman aged 55-69 years with Graves' ophthalmopathy. Sequencing was done on a sample of blood. The CDR3 DNA sequence: TGTGCCAGCAGCTTACCGGGACTCACGCAGTATTTT. It translates to CASSLPGLTQYF. Looking up the rest from reference TRBV5-6 and TRBJ2-3 gives the full variable domain: DAGVTQSPTHLIKTRGQQVTLRCSPKSGHDTVSWYQQALGQGPQFIFQYYEEEERQRGNFPDRFSGHQFPNYSSELNVNALLLGDSALYLCASSLPGLTQYFGPGTRLTVL.